This T cell receptor (beta chain) is drawn from a study of blood T cells in healthy people across ages. This clonotype has more than one count but fewer than ten. Using a J-beta primer mix together with a sample-barcoded 5' primer, a second PCR was run for roughly 7 to 11 cycles. From the 5' RACE reads, TCRdb called clonotypes with MiXCR, one entry per CDR3 protein. The data show about 670,000 distinct CDR3 sequences, around 38% seen once. The CDR3 runs to 14 residues. Germline values: CDR1 LGHNA, CDR2 YSLEER. V was pared by 0 bases and J by 13 bases, with 16 bases between. The sample was blood. The chain employs TRBV4-3 and TRBJ2-1; the D gene could be TRBD1 or TRBD2 (5 bases each). The TCR originated in an elderly man in good health. DNA for the CDR3: TGCGCCAGCAGCCAAGACTATAGGGACGAGACCCAGTTCTTC. This encodes CASSQDYRDETQFF.